The text below deals with one T cell receptor (beta chain). Its recognized antigen is unknown. Per-base quality was not reported, and no clone a single base away is much larger than it. The CDR3 contains 12 residues, cysteine and phenylalanine counted. CDR3 DNA only is kept here, 36 bases in frame from base 1. CDR1 SGHNT and CDR2 YENEEA are derived from the germline V gene. V was cut back by 5 bases and J by 12 bases, leaving a gap of 16 bases between them. TRB sequencing was run on genomic DNA with either the immunoSEQ assay at survey resolution or the hsTCRB kit. In the paper's pipeline: Initial read processing used immunoSEQ software, and repertoire analyses used the LymphoSeq R package. Clonality was computed as 1 minus normalized Shannon entropy, and a Gini coefficient was also calculated for each TRB dataset. Phenotypes of unsorted samples were inferred by mapping TRB sequences from sorted subsets of the recipient or donor onto unsorted samples of the same recipient. Held by TCRdb, this immuneACCESS table contains in-frame sequences only and omits some clones. Under half of the omission traces to an unresolved V gene where checked; the cause of the rest is unknown. V, J and clone size derive from that table, while D and trimming were established from the DNA sequence. Recorded for this sample are 32,000 or so clones; approximately 90% of them occurred a single time. The ten top clones hold 15% of the sample.

The PTCy-treated patients were enrolled in a prospective multi-institutional clinical trial. Peripheral blood and bone marrow mononuclear cells were isolated by Ficoll-Hypaque density centrifugation and were cryopreserved. This entry is derived from a study of T cells after posttransplantation cyclophosphamide listed by TCRdb under 2016. Study-level background: The study tracked T cell repertoire reconstitution by TRB sequencing after myeloablative bone marrow transplantation using posttransplantation cyclophosphamide as GVHD prophylaxis. Antigen receptor sequencing covered samples from approximately 32 PTCy-treated patients and 16 of their related bone marrow donors. Blood from every one of the approximately 36 PTCy patients who had 1-year posttransplant specimens underwent TRB sequencing. In 3 patients, TRB sequencing was also performed on up to roughly 3 more blood samples taken 2 to 5.2 years after transplant, and in 4 patients, pretransplant blood was also TRB-sequenced. Because TRA and TRB clonality correlated tightly in 9 samples, later TCR analyses were limited to TRB. Public TRB sequences were compared against a database of over 3,000 sequences linked to responses to pathogens, tumor antigens, self-antigens and alloantigens.

The full study reports these points: Across the approximately 42 patients, TRB clonality was highly associated with recipient CMV seropositivity and CMV reactivation, and diversity with PTCy was similar to that in the CNI/methotrexate controls. Donor-recipient similarity was low at 1-2 months but rose over the first year, and later blood repertoires were often dominated by donor CD8+ memory clones. The TRB repertoires of T cells infiltrating skin or the GI tract showed only limited overlap with the TRB repertoires found in blood.

The sample taken for sequencing was PBMCs. This sequence originates from a woman between 40 and 50 years old with a blood cancer, CMV-positive, and with a related stem cell donor. The chain couples TRBV11-3 to TRBJ2-5; TRBD1 is possibly the D segment (6 matching bases). The CDR3 reads as follows: CASSHKPGHKYF. At the DNA level, the sequence is TGTGCCAGCAGCCACAAACCGGGACACAAGTACTTC.